The TCR beta chain described here comes from a study of Tregs in tolerant kidney transplant recipients. Study conclusions and caveats: Expanding Tregs on activated donor B cells appeared to best identify donor-specific TCRbeta clones. Nucleotide sequences could not be compared across some patients' samples due to primer changes.

Germline-derived CDR1 and CDR2 are MNHEY and SMNVEV (reference sequence). The CDR3 is 16 residues long. The J segment lost 6 bases and the V segment lost 2 bases, leaving 10 bases of the junction unmatched. After approximately 6 days with irradiated graft donor PBMCs, CFSE-labeled recipient PBMCs were FACS-sorted. Sequenced by immunoSEQ multiplex PCR; TCRdb stores in-frame clones only, minus some. The table has approximately 15,000 clones, around half seen once. Comment on this clone: Its antigen remains unidentified.

V is TRBV27 and J is TRBJ2-7, with 10 bases identical to TRBD2. This receptor was identified in a human patient who received a combined kidney and bone marrow transplant. The sample here was CD4+ T cells from blood cultured with allogeneic cells, taken before the transplant. The chain's CDR3 is CASSLLQAGGPVEQYF. Written as DNA, the CDR3 is TGTGCCAGCAGTTTACTCCAAGCGGGAGGGCCGGTCGAGCAGTACTTC.